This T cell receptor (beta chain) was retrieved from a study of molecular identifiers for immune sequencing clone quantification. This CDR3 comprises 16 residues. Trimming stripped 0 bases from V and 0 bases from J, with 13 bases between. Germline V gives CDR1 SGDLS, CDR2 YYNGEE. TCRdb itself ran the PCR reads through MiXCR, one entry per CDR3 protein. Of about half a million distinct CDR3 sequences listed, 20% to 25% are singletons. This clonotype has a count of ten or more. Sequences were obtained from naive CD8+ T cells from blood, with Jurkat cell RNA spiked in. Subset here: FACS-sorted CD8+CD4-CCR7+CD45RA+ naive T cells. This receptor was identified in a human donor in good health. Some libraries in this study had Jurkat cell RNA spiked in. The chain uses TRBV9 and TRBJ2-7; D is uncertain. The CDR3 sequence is CASSVGPGQSSYEQYF. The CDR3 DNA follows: TGTGCCAGCAGCGTAGGTCCCGGGCAGAGCTCCTACGAGCAGTACTTC.